This TCR beta chain was documented in a study of blood T cell repertoires in COVID-19. Between the trimmed V and J ends, which lost 2 bases and 2 bases, there was a span of 15 bases. The CDR3 is 16 amino acids. Germline V CDR1 and CDR2: KGHSH, LQKENI. Measured with immunoSEQ multiplex PCR; TCRdb has only the in-frame clones, and not every one. The sample contains approximately 160,000 clones, more than 60% of which appear only once. The sequenced sample consisted of peripheral blood. The receptor was isolated from a man aged 55-75 years with acute or convalescent COVID-19. V usage is TRBV18 and J usage is TRBJ1-2; D remains ambiguous. The CDR3 here is CASSPEDGGTNYGYTF. The CDR3 DNA follows: TGTGCCAGCTCACCAGAGGACGGAGGTACAAACTATGGCTACACCTTC.